Shown below are 16 T cell receptor beta chains from a single sample sequenced in a study of OX40 agonist ivuxolimab in advanced cancers. Produced via immunoSEQ multiplex PCR; TCRdb's table is partial and in-frame only. The table includes tens of thousands of clones, 90% detected once. The sample in question was CD4+ or CD8+ T cells sorted from blood, obtained in a trial of the OX40 agonist ivuxolimab. Receptors originate from an adult with an advanced solid tumor such as melanoma, head and neck, liver or kidney cancer.

The chain employs TRBV11-2 and TRBJ1-1; TRBD1 is a possible D gene (5 bases). Germline V gene lookup returns CDR1 SGHAT and CDR2 FQNNGV. Trimming pared 5 bases from V and 0 bases from J, leaving 19 bases between. This CDR3 has 17 amino acids. The CDR3 DNA sequence: TGTGCCAGCAGCCGCAAACCGGGGGGTCCCTTGAACACTGAAGCTTTCTTT. The encoded protein is CASSRKPGGPLNTEAFF. Variable domain in full (rest from reference TRBV11-2 and TRBJ1-1): EAGVAQSPRYKIIEKRQSVAFWCNPISGHATLYWYQQILGQGPKLLIQFQNNGVVDDSQLPKDRFSAERLKGVDSTLKIQPAKLEDSAVYLCASSRKPGGPLNTEAFFGQGTRLTVV.

The genes are TRBV5-1 and TRBJ2-3; D unclear. Germline V CDR1 and CDR2: SGHRS, YFSETQ. The CDR3 is 14 residues long. Trimming left V 2 bases short and J 1 base short, with 8 bases between. The CDR3 DNA is TGCGCCAGCAGCTTTGCAACCGGCACAGATACGCAGTATTTT. This sequence encodes CASSFATGTDTQYF.

V is TRBV7-2 and J is TRBJ2-7; TRBD1 is a possible D gene (6 bases). The V gene's germline CDR1 is SGHTA and CDR2 FQGNSA. The CDR3 is made up of 15 amino acids. V lost 2 bases and J lost 2, with 13 bases in between. CDR3 bases: TGTGCCAGCAGCTTAATAGGGGGTCTGGCCTACGAGCAGTACTTC. Translated, it gives CASSLIGGLAYEQYF.

The rearrangement joins TRBV6-1 to TRBJ1-6; D gene uncertain. The germline V and J ends were trimmed by 5 bases and 6 bases, with 17 bases remaining between them. CDR3 length: 16 residues. Looked up from germline, CDR1 is MNHNS and CDR2 is SASEGT. CDR3 nucleotides: TGTGCCAGCAGTAAAGGAGCAGTCGGATTTAATTCACCCCTCCACTTT. It is translated as CASSKGAVGFNSPLHF.

This chain joins TRBV18 and TRBJ2-7, with TRBD1 identical over 10 bases. CDR1 is KGHSH, CDR2 LQKENI, per germline. The CDR3 is made up of 15 amino acids. Trimming cost V 5 bases and J 4 bases; bases outside gene matches: 8. Here the CDR3 DNA reads TGTGCCAGCTCAGAGGGGGGACAGGGGCAATACGAGCAGTACTTC. Translation gives CASSEGGQGQYEQYF.

As to this clone: A read error may produce the germline difference seen at one junction end. Other DNA sequences in this sample translate to the same CDR3. This sequence joins TRBV4-2 and TRBJ2-3, with 10 bases identical to TRBD2. The CDR3 consists of 17 residues. CDR1 and CDR2 from the germline V gene are LGHNA and YNFKEQ. CDR3 bases: TGTGCCAGCAGCCAAGGAGCGGGAGGGGTGAATACGGATACACAGTATTTT. Amino acid sequence: CASSQGAGGVNTDTQYF.

The genes are TRBV27 and TRBJ2-1; D gene uncertain. Germline V gene lookup returns CDR1 MNHEY and CDR2 SMNVEV (reference sequence). This CDR3 contains 14 residues. Trimming pared 7 bases from V and 4 bases from J, leaving 14 bases between. CDR3: CASKEDRIYNEQFF. CDR3 nucleotide sequence: TGTGCCAGCAAAGAGGATAGGATTTACAATGAGCAGTTCTTC.

This clone was detected only once. The CDR3 sequence: CASSLDWLAGGEQYF. The CDR3 nucleotides are TGTGCCAGCAGCTTAGATTGGCTAGCGGGAGGCGAGCAGTACTTC. This chain uses TRBV7-2 with TRBJ2-7; TRBD2 aligns across 11 bases. This CDR3 comprises 15 residues. In germline, CDR1 is SGHTA, CDR2 FQGNSA. V lost 1 base, J lost 6 bases, and 5 bases stayed unmatched.

V is TRBV28 and J is TRBJ2-7; no definite D call. The CDR3 is made up of 14 amino acids. Germline loops: CDR1 MDHEN, CDR2 SYDVKM. V was pared by 4 bases and J by 0 bases, with 10 bases between. The CDR3 spells CASSWTIISYEQYF. Here the CDR3 DNA reads TGTGCCAGCAGTTGGACCATCATCTCCTACGAGCAGTACTTC.

The chain carries TRBV21-1 and TRBJ2-3; TRBD1 is the table's D call and was not checked against the DNA. TRBV21-1 is flagged as a pseudogene. The CDR3 consists of 18 residues. In DNA form, the CDR3 reads TGTGCCAGCAGCAGCCTTACCAGGGGAAAGGGGAGCACAGATACGCAGTATTTT. Protein product: CASSSLTRGKGSTDTQYF.

The CDR3 region is CASSLGRMNTEAFF. CDR3 coding DNA: TGTGCCAGCAGTTTGGGACGGATGAACACTGAAGCTTTCTTT. The rearrangement links TRBV6-5 to TRBJ1-1; TRBD1 is a possible D gene (5 bases). Germline assignment: CDR1 MNHEY and CDR2 SVGAGI. The CDR3 spans 14 residues. Trimming removed 4 bases at V and 0 bases at J, with 9 bases between.

The chain combines TRBV6-6 with TRBJ2-7; 8 positions match TRBD1. V gave up 6 bases and J gave up 2 bases; unmatched junction bases: 6. Looked up from germline, CDR1 is MNHNY and CDR2 is SVGAGI (reference sequence). This CDR3 has 14 residues. The CDR3 is CASRTGTGTYEQYF. The DNA of the CDR3 is TGTGCCAGCAGAACCGGGACAGGAACCTACGAGCAGTACTTC.

V gene TRBV6-6 combines with J gene TRBJ2-5, with 7 nucleotides matching TRBD2. TRBJ2-7 matches the DNA end more closely, so the J call is doubtful. The germline gives CDR1 MNHNY, CDR2 SVGAGI (reference sequence). The CDR3 length is 11 residues. CDR3 bases: TGTGCCGGGGGAGGGGTGGGCGAGCAGTACTTC. Protein: CAGGGVGEQYF.

V gene TRBV30 combines with J gene TRBJ1-1, with 8 bases identical to TRBD1. V was pared by 2 bases and J by 6 bases, with 8 bases of the junction left unmatched. The germline V gene has CDR1 GTSNPN and CDR2 SVGIG (reference sequence). The CDR3 has 14 amino acids. CDR3 sequence reads: CAWSRDRRRSEAFF. In nucleotides, the CDR3 is TGTGCCTGGAGTCGGGACAGGCGCCGCTCTGAAGCTTTCTTT.

The chain carries TRBV15 and TRBJ2-1; TRBD2 agrees at 9 bases. The CDR3 is 15 residues long. V lost 1 base and J lost 4; bases outside the gene matches: 2. Germline lookup yields CDR1 LNHNV and CDR2 YYDKDF (reference sequence). Here the CDR3 DNA reads TGTGCCACCAGCAGAGTAGCGGGAGCTTACAATGAGCAGTTCTTC. This encodes CATSRVAGAYNEQFF.

This clone was seen once. The rearrangement links TRBV6-6 to TRBJ1-2, with unresolved D. This CDR3 comprises 14 residues. Germline assignment: CDR1 MNHNY and CDR2 SVGAGI (reference sequence). V lost 6 bases and J lost 5, with 16 bases in between. CDR3: CASSPLPSAYGYTF. As DNA, the CDR3 is TGTGCCAGCAGCCCGCTCCCCTCAGCGTATGGCTACACCTTC.